The entry below gives a single T cell receptor (beta chain) sequence along with its context. Sequencing used immunoSEQ multiplex PCR; TCRdb keeps in-frame clones, though not all of them. The sample includes a few million clones, 92% of them seen just once. This CDR3 comprises 18 residues. Per the germline V gene, CDR1 is LGHNA and CDR2 is YNFKEQ. V was pared by 1 base and J by 4 bases, with 16 bases of the junction left unmatched. This sample was included in a study of shared clonotypes between healthy human individuals. The chain has TRBV4-2 and TRBJ2-7, with TRBD2 matching over 7 bases. The receptor comes from a man in his late teens or twenties in good health. Some clones in this sample may be carry-over from other donors' samples. Sequencing was done on a sample of naive CD4+ T cells from PBMCs. Described subset: CD45RA+ positively selected. The CDR3 nucleotides are TGTGCCAGCAGCCAAGTAGAATCCAAGGCGGGAGATTTTTACGAGCAGTACTTC. It translates to CASSQVESKAGDFYEQYF.